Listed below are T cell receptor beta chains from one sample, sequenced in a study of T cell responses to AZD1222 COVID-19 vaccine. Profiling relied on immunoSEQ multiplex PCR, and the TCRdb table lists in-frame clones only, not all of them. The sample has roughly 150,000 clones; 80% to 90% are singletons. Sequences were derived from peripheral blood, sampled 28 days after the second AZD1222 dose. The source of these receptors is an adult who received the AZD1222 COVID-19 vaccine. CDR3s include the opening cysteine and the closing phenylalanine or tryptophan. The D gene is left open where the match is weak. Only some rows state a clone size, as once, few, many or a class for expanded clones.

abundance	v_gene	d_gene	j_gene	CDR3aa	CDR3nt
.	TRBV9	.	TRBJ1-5	CASSVGNSGNQPQHF	TGTGCCAGCAGCGTAGGGAATTCAGGCAATCAGCCCCAGCATTTT
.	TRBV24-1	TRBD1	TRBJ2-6	CATSDRVRSGANVLTF	TGTGCCACCTCTGACAGGGTTCGCTCTGGGGCCAACGTCCTGACTTTC
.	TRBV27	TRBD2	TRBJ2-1	CASSPPGGTESYNEQFF	TGTGCCAGCAGTCCACCGGGGGGGACCGAATCCTACAATGAGCAGTTCTTC
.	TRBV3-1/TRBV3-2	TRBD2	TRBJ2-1	CASSQGLAGSRNEQFF	TGTGCCAGCAGCCAAGGCCTAGCGGGAAGTCGCAATGAGCAGTTCTTC
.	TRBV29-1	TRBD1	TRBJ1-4	CSVAGTGDEKLFF	TGCAGCGTAGCCGGGACAGGGGATGAAAAACTGTTTTTT
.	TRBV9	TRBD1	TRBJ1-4	CASSVAGQGREKLLF	TGTGCCAGCAGCGTAGCGGGACAGGGGCGTGAAAAACTGCTTTTT
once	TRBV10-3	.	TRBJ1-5	CAISEGQRQPQHF	TGTGCCATCAGTGAAGGACAAAGGCAGCCCCAGCATTTT
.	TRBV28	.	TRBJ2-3	CASTLVTATDTQYF	TGTGCCAGCACCCTAGTGACAGCCACAGATACGCAGTATTTT
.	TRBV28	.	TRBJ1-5	CASSEHREQGNQPQHF	TGTGCCAGCAGTGAACACAGGGAGCAGGGCAATCAGCCCCAGCATTTT
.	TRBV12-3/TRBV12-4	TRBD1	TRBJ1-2	CASSGQGAGGYTF	TGTGCCAGCAGTGGACAGGGGGCGGGTGGCTACACCTTC
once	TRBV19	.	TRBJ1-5	CASSSGGPSKPQHF	TGTGCCAGTAGTTCGGGGGGCCCCTCGAAGCCCCAGCATTTT
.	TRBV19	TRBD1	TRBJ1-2	CASSVQGLHGYTF	TGTGCCAGTAGTGTACAGGGGCTCCACGGCTACACCTTC
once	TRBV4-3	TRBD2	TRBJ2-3	CASSQDGTSGYTDTQYF	TGCGCCAGCAGCCAAGACGGGACTAGCGGCTACACAGATACGCAGTATTTT
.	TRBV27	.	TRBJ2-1	CASSLEARWGSYNEQFF	TGTGCCAGCAGTTTAGAGGCAAGGTGGGGCTCCTACAATGAGCAGTTCTTC